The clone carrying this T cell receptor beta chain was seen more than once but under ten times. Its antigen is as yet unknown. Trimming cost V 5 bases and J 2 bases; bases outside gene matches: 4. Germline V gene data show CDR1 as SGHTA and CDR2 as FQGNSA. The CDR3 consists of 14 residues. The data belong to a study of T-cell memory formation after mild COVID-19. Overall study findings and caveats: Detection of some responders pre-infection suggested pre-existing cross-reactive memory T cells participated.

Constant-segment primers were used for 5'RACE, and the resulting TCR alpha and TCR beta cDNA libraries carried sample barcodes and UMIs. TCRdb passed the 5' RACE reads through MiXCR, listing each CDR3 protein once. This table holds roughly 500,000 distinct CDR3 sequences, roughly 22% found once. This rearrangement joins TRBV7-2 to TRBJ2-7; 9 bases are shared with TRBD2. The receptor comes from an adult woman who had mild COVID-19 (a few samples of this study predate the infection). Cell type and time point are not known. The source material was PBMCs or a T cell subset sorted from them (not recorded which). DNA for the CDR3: TGTGCCAGCAGCCGGAGCGGGGGGCCCTACGAGCAGTACTTC. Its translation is CASSRSGGPYEQYF.